The T cell receptor beta chain described here comes from a study of blood T cell repertoires in COVID-19 (dated by TCRdb to about 2020). Concerning the study at large: Collaborator samples came from the United States, Italy and Spain and covered acute and convalescent phases of COVID-19. The prospective study material was composed of cDNA or gDNA derived from T cells, B-cell-depleted T cells, or PBMCs. Subjects who had been exposed to COVID-19, were actively infected with it, or had recovered from it provided the deeply sampled blood TCRbeta repertoires that made up the dataset. The repertoires were released in a freely available public database intended as a resource for research on the immune response to SARS-CoV-2. The samples were drawn from two sources: the first 160 participants of the ongoing ImmuneRACE study, and 1,200 or so subjects contributed by 6 global collaborators. A de-identified subject ID, COVID-19 status, age in years and sex were almost always included in the sample metadata. Where available, HLA class I and class II types were taken from metadata supplied by the sample provider and were not determined by assay-based typing. The research as a whole found: Clinical and demographic metadata were provided uncurated, with the amount varying by source and participant.

The immunoSEQ Assay, a bias-controlled multiplex PCR, was used to amplify TCRbeta CDR3 regions from genomic DNA. The source study handled its data this way. The number of nucleated cells in each sample was estimated by amplification of reference gene primers within the assay. To quantify the absolute abundance of each unique TCRbeta CDR3 rearrangement, sequence reads were collapsed and filtered. Productive Simpson clonality was computed per sample as the square root of Simpson's diversity index over productive rearrangements. TCRdb mirrors the immuneACCESS table, restricted to in-frame sequences. Some clones are absent from its copies; in checked studies, under half trace to an unresolved V gene, and the reason for the others is unknown. The V and J calls and clone size come from that table; D and trimming were worked out from the DNA. This sample holds hundreds of thousands of clones; 85% were observed only once. The ten largest clonotypes hold approximately 5% of the sample.

Concerning this clone: This clone's antigen is unknown. Base qualities are not recorded, but no much larger clone differs from it by a single base.

The collaborating institutions used their own protocols to collect whole blood in K2EDTA tubes. For TCRbeta analysis, collaborators shipped samples in one of three forms: frozen whole blood, isolated PBMCs, or DNA extracted from either of those sample types. The CDR3 runs 13 amino acids, cysteine and phenylalanine included. Only CDR3 DNA remains: 39 bases, in frame from the first base. According to the germline V gene, CDR1 reads SGHTS and CDR2 reads YDEGEE. At the junction V is shortened by 5 bases and J by 5 bases, with 13 bases in between. The sequence was collected from a man aged 50 to 60 with active or convalescent COVID-19. The rearranged chain carries TRBV5-8 and TRBJ1-1; TRBD1 could be the D gene, as 6 bases match. Sequencing input: peripheral blood. In nucleotide form, the sequence is TGTGCCAGCAGTTTAATGAGGGGGACTGAAGCTTTCTTT. This codes for CASSLMRGTEAFF.